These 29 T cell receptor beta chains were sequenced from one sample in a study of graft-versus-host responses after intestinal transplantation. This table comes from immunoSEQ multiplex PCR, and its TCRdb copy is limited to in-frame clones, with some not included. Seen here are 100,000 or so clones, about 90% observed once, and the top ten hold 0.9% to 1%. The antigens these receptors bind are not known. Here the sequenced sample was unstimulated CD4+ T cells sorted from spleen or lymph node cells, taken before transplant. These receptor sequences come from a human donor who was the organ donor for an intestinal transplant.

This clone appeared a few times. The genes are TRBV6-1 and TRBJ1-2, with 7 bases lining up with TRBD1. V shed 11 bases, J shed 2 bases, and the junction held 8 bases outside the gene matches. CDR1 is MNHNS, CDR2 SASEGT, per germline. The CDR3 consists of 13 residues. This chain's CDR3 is CAGNRDSNYGYTF. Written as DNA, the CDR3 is TGTGCCGGAAACCGGGACAGCAACTATGGCTACACCTTC.

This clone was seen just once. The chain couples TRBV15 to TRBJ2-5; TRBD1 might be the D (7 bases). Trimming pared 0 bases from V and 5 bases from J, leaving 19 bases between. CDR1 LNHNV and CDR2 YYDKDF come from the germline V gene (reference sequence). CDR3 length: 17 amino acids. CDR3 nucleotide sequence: TGTGCCACCAGCAGAGATATGCAGGGGGGATTCTTGGAGACCCAGTACTTC. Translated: CATSRDMQGGFLETQYF.

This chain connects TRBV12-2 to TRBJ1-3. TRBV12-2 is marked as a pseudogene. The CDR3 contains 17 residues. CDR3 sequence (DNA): TGTGCAAGTCGCTTAGAGGCCCAGGACTCCTCTGGAAACACCATATATTTT. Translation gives CASRLEAQDSSGNTIYF.

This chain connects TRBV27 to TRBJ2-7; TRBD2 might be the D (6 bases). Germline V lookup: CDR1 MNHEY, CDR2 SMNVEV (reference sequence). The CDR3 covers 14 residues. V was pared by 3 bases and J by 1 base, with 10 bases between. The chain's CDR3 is CASSLGGLSYEQYF. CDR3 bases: TGTGCCAGCAGTTTGGGCGGACTATCCTACGAGCAGTACTTC.

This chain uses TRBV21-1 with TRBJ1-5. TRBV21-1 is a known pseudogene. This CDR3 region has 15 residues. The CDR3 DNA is TGTGCCAGCAGCAGCCTGGACGTTAGCAATCAGCCCCAGCATTTT. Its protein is CASSSLDVSNQPQHF.

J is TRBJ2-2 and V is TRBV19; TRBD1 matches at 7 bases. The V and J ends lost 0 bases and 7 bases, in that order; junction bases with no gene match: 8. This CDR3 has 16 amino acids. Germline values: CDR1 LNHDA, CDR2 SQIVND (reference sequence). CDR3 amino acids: CASSIDREQGFGELFF. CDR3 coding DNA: TGTGCCAGTAGTATAGATCGTGAACAGGGGTTCGGGGAGCTGTTTTTT.

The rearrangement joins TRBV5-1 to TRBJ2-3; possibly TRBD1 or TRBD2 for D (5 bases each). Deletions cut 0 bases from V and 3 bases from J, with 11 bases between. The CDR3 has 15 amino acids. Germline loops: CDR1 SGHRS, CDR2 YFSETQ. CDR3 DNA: TGCGCCAGCAGCTTGGATGCGTGGGGGACAGATACGCAGTATTTT. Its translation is CASSLDAWGTDTQYF.

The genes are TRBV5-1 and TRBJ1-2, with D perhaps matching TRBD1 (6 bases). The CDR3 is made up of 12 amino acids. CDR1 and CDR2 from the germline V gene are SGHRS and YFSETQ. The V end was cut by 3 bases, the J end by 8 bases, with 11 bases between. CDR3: CASSSSGEGYTF. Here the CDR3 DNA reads TGCGCCAGCAGCTCCTCAGGGGAGGGCTACACCTTC.

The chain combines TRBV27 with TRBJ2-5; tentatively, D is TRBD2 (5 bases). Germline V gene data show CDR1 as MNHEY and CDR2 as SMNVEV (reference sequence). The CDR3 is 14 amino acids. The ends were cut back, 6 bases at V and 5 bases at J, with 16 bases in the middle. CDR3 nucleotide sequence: TGTGCCAGCAGCCCCCTCTCTAGGAGGGAGACCCAGTACTTC. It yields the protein CASSPLSRRETQYF.

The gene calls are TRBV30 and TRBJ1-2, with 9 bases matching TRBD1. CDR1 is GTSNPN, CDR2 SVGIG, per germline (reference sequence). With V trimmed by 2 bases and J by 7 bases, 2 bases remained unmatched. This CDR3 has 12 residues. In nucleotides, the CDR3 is TGTGCCTGGAGTCCGACAGGGGGTGGCTACACCTTC. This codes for CAWSPTGGGYTF.

CDR3 loop: CASSSLEIAGEQYF. For the CDR3, the DNA is TGTGCCAGCAGTTCCCTCGAAATTGCGGGGGAGCAGTACTTC. The V and J genes are TRBV6-6 and TRBJ2-7, with D perhaps matching TRBD2 (6 bases). The length of the CDR3 is 14 residues. V was shortened by 4 bases and J by 7 bases, with 17 bases between the two germline ends. Germline CDR1 is MNHNY and CDR2 is SVGAGI (reference sequence).

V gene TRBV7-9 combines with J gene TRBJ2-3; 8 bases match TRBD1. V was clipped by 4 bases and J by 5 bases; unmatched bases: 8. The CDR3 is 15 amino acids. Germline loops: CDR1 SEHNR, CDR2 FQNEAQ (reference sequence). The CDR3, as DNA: TGTGCCAGCAGCTCCCCGGACAGGGTGCGAGATACGCAGTATTTT. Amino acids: CASSSPDRVRDTQYF.

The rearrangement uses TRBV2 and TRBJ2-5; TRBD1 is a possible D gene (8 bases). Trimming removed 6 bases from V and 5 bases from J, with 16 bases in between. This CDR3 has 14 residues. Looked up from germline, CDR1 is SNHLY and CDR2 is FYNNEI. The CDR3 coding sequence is TGTGCCAGCAGGATCGACAGGGGAGGGGAGACCCAGTACTTC. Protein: CASRIDRGGETQYF.

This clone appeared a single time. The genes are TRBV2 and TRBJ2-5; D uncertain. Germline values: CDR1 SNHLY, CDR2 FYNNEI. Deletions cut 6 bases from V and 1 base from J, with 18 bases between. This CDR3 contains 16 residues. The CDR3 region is CASSLPPRRTQETQYF. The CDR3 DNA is TGTGCCAGCAGCCTACCACCTAGGCGAACCCAAGAGACCCAGTACTTC.

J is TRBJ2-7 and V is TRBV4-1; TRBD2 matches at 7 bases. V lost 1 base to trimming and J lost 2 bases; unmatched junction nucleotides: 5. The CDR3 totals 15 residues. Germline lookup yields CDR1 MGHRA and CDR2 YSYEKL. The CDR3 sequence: CASSQAERGTYEQYF. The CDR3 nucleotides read TGCGCCAGCAGCCAAGCAGAGCGGGGCACCTACGAGCAGTACTTC.

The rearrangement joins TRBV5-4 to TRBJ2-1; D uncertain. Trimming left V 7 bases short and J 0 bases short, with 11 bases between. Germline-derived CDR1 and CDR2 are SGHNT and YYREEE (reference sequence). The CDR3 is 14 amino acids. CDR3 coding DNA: TGTGCCAGCGCACGAGCAGCCTCCTACAATGAGCAGTTCTTC. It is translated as CASARAASYNEQFF.

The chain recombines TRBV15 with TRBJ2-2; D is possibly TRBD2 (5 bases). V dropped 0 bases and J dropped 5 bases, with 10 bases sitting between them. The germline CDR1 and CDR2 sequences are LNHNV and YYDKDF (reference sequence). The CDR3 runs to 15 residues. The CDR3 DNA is TGTGCCACCAGCAGAGATTTCGGGAAAACCGGGGAGCTGTTTTTT. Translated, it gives CATSRDFGKTGELFF.

CDR3 DNA sequence: TGTGCCTGGAGCCTGACAGGGTACCAAGAGACCCAGTACTTC. Translated: CAWSLTGYQETQYF. This rearrangement joins TRBV30 to TRBJ2-5, with 7 bases matching TRBD1. The V gene end was trimmed by 3 bases and the J gene end by 0 bases; junction bases not matched to a gene: 4. The V gene's germline CDR1 is GTSNPN and CDR2 SVGIG (reference sequence). The CDR3 totals 14 residues.

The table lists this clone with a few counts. CDR3 coding DNA: TGTGCCAGCAGTCAGTGGGGGCGAGGTGCTTTCTTT. Encoded protein: CASSQWGRGAFF. This sequence joins TRBV27 and TRBJ1-1, with D possibly matching TRBD1 (6 bases). The CDR3 covers 12 residues. V dropped 5 bases and J dropped 11 bases, with 15 bases sitting between them. Germline-derived CDR1 and CDR2 are MNHEY and SMNVEV (reference sequence).

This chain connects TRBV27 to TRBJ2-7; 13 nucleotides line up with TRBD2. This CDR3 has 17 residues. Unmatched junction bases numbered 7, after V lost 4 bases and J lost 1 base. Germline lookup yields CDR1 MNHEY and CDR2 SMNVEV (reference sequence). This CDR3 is CASSYPSTSGGSYEQYF. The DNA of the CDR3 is TGTGCCAGCAGTTACCCATCGACTAGCGGGGGGTCCTACGAGCAGTACTTC.

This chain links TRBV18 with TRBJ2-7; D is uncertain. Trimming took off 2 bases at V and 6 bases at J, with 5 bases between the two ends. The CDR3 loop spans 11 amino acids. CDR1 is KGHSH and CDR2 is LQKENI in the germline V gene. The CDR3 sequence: CASSPAREQYF. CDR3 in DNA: TGTGCCAGCTCACCAGCCCGCGAGCAGTACTTC.

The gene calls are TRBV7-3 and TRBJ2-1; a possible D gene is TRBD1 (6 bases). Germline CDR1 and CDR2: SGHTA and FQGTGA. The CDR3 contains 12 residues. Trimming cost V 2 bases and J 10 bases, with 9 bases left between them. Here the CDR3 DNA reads TGTGCCAGCAGCTTATTAGGGACAGAGCAGTTCTTC. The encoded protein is CASSLLGTEQFF.

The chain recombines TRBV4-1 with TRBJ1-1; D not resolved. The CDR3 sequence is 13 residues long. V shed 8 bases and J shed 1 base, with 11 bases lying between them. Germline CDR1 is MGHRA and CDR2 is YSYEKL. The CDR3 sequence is CASAIGQNTEAFF. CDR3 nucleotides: TGCGCCAGCGCTATAGGGCAGAACACTGAAGCTTTCTTT.

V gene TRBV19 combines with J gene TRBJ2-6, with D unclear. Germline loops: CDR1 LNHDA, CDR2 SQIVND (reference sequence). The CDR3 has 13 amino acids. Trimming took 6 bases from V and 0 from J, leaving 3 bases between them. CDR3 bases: TGTGCCAGTAGGTACTCTGGGGCCAACGTCCTGACTTTC. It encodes CASRYSGANVLTF.

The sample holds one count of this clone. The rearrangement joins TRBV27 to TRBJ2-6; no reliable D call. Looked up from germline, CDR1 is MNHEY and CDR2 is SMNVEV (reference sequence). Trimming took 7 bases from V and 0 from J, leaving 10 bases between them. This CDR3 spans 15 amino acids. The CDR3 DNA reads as TGTGCCAGCAACTCTCCCAGCTCTGGGGCCAACGTCCTGACTTTC. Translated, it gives CASNSPSSGANVLTF.

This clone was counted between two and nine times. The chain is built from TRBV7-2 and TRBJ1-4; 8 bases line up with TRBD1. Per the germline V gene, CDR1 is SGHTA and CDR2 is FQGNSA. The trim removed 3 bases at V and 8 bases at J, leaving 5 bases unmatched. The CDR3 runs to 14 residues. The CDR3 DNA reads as TGTGCCAGCAGCTTTCAGGGGGCGTGGGAAAAACTGTTTTTT. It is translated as CASSFQGAWEKLFF.

CDR3 bases: TGTGCCAGCAGTCCCGGACAGCGAATGAACACTGAAGCTTTCTTT. It is translated as CASSPGQRMNTEAFF. The chain carries TRBV27 and TRBJ1-1, with D possibly TRBD1 on 6 matching bases. This CDR3 has 15 residues. Germline assignment: CDR1 MNHEY and CDR2 SMNVEV (reference sequence). Between the trimmed V and J ends, which lost 5 bases and 0 bases, there was a span of 13 bases.

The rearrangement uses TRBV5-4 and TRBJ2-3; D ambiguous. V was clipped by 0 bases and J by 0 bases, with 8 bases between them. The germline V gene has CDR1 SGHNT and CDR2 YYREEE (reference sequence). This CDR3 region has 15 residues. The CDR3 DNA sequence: TGTGCCAGCAGCTTGGACGGGCTTAGCACAGATACGCAGTATTTT. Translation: CASSLDGLSTDTQYF.

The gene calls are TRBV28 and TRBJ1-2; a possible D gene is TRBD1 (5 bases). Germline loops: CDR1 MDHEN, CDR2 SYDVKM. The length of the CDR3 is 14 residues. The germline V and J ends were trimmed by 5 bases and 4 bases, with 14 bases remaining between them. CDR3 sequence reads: CASSLSLRGYGYTF. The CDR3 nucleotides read TGTGCCAGCAGTCTTTCCCTAAGGGGCTATGGCTACACCTTC.